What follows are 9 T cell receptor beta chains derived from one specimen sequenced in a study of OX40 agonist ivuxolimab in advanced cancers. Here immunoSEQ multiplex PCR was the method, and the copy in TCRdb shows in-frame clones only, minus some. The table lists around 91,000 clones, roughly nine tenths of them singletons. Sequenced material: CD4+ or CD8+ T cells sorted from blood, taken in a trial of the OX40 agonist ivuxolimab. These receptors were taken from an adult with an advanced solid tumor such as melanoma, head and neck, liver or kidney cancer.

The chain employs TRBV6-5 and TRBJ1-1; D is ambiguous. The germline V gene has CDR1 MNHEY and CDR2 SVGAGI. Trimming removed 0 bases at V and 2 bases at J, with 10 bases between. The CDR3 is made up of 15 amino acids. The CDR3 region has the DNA TGTGCCAGCAGTTACTCGTTAGGGCTAAACACTGAAGCTTTCTTT. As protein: CASSYSLGLNTEAFF.

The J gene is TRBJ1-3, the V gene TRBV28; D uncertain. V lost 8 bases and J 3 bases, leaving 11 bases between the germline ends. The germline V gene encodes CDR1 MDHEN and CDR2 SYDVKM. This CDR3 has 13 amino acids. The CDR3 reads CASSRGYGNTIYF. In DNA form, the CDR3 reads TGTGCCAGCTCGCGGGGTTATGGAAACACCATATATTTT.

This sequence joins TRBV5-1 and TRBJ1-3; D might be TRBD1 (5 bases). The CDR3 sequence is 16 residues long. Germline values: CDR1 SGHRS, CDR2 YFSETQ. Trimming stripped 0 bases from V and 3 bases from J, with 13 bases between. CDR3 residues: CASSLAGTSHGNTIYF. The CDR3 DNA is TGCGCCAGCAGCTTGGCCGGGACGAGCCATGGAAACACCATATATTTT.

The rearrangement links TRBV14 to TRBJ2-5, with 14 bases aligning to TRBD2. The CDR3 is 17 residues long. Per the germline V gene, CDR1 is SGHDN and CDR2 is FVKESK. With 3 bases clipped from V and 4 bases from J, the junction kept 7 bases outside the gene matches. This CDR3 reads CASSHRLAGGIRETQYF. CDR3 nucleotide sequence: TGTGCCAGCAGCCACCGACTAGCGGGAGGGATTCGAGAGACCCAGTACTTC.

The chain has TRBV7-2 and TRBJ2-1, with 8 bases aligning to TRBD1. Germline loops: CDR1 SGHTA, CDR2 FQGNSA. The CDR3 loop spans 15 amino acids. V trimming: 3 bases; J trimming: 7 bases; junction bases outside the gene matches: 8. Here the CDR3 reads CASSLRQGSGNEQFF. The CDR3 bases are TGTGCCAGCAGCTTGAGACAGGGGAGCGGGAATGAGCAGTTCTTC.

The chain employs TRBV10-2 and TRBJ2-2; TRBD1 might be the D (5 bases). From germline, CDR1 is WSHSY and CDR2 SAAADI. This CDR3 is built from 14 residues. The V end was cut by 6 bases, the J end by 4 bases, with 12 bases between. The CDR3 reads CASRGIRVTGELFF. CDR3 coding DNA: TGCGCCAGCAGGGGAATCAGGGTCACCGGGGAGCTGTTTTTT.

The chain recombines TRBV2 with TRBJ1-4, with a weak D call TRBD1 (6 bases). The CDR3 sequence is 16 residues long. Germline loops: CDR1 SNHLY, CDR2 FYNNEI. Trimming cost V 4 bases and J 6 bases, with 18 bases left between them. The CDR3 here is CASSGGLRQADEKLFF. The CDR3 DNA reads TGTGCCAGCAGTGGGGGACTAAGACAGGCCGATGAAAAACTGTTTTTT.

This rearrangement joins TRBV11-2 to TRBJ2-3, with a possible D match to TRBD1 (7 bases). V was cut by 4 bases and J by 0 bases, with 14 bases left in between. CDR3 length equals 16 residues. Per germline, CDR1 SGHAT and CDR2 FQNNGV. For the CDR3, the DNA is TGTGCCAGCAGCTCCCGCGGGACAGTTAGCACAGATACGCAGTATTTT. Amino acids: CASSSRGTVSTDTQYF.

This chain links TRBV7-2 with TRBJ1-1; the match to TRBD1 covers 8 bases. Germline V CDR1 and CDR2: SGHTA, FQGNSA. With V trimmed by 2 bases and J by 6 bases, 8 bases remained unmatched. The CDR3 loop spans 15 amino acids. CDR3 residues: CASSLQGASGAEAFF. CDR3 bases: TGTGCCAGCAGCTTACAGGGGGCGAGTGGCGCTGAAGCTTTCTTT.